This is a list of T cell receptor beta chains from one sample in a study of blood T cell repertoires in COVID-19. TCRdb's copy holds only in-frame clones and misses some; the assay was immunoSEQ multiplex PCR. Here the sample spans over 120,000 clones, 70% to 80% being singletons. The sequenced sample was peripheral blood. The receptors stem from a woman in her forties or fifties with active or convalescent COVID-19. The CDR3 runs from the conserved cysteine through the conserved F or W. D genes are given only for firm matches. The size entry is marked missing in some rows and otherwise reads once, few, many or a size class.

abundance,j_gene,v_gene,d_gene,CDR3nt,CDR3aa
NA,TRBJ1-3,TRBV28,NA,TGTGCCAGCAGTCCGAACTGGGGAAACACCATATATTTT,CASSPNWGNTIYF
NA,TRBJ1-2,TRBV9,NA,TGTGCCAGCAGCGTAGGGCCGCGGGATGGCTACACCTTC,CASSVGPRDGYTF
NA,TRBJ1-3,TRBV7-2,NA,TGTGCCAGCAGGTTAAGGGGGAGTGGAGACACCATATATTTT,CASRLRGSGDTIYF
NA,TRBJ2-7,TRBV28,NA,TGTGCCAGCAGTTTGTCCTCCCTCGAGCAGTACTTC,CASSLSSLEQYF
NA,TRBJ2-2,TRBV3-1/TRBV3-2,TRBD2,TGTGCCAGCAGCCAAGCCCTAGCGGGGGGCCCTTCGAACACCGGGGAGCTGTTTTTT,CASSQALAGGPSNTGELFF
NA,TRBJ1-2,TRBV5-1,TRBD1,TGCGCCAGCAGCTACCAGGGGGAGGATGGCTACACCTTC,CASSYQGEDGYTF
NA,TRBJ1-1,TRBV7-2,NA,TGTGCCAGCAGCTCAATGGGGGGTGGGACTGAAGCTTTCTTT,CASSSMGGGTEAFF
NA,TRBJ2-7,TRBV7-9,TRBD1,TGTGCCAGCAGCCTAGGGACAGGTTTCCACGAGCAGTACTTC,CASSLGTGFHEQYF
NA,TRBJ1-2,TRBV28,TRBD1,TGTGCCAGCAAGATGGGGGTGACAGGGGGCAGTGCGGGCTACACCTTC,CASKMGVTGGSAGYTF
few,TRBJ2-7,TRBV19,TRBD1,TGTGCCAGTAGTATTGGGACAGGGATGGCAGCTTATTACGAGCAGTACTTC,CASSIGTGMAAYYEQYF
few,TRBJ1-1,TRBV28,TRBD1,TGTGCCAGCACCCTACAGGGGGCGGGGGTAGCTTTCTTT,CASTLQGAGVAFF
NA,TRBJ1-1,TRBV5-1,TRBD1,TGCGCCAGCAGCCCTAGGACAGGGGGGGACACTGAAGCTTTCTTT,CASSPRTGGDTEAFF
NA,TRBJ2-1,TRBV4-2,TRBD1,TGTGCCAGCAGCCTCGACAGGGGGAATGAGCAGTTCTTC,CASSLDRGNEQFF
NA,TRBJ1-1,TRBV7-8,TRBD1,TGTGCCAGCAGCCTCCTGACAGGGACTGAAGCTTTCTTT,CASSLLTGTEAFF
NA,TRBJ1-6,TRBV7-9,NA,TGTGCCAGCAGCTTATTGGGGGAGGGGAATTCACCCCTCCACTTT,CASSLLGEGNSPLHF
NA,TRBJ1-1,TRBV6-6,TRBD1,TGTGCCAGCAGTTACTCGAGGGGACAGGGTTTAACTGAAGCTTTCTTT,CASSYSRGQGLTEAFF
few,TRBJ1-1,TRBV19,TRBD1,TGTGCCAGTACCACGGACAGGCGGGGGGCCATGAACACTGAAGCTTTCTTT,CASTTDRRGAMNTEAFF
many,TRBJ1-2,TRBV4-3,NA,TGCGCCAGCAGCCAAGATATGCCGGGAAGGTATGGCTACACCTTC,CASSQDMPGRYGYTF
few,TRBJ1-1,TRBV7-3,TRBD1,TGTGCCAGCAGTCCCCGGGACAGGGGTCGGGACACTGAAGCTTTCTTT,CASSPRDRGRDTEAFF
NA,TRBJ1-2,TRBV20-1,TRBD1,TGCAGTGCTAGTAAAACAGGGGCCGGTGGCTACACCTTC,CSASKTGAGGYTF
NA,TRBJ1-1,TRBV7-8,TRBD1,TGTGCCAGCAGCCTCTACAGGGGAAAGAACACTGAAGCTTTCTTT,CASSLYRGKNTEAFF
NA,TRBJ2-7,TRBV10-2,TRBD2,TGCGCCAGCGGGCGGGGGGTCTCCTACGAGCAGTACTTC,CASGRGVSYEQYF